These T cell receptor beta chains were read from a single sample in a study of blood T cell repertoires in COVID-19. Some clones are missing from TCRdb's copy, which holds only in-frame ones; the method was immunoSEQ multiplex PCR. The table shows roughly 150,000 clones, with 76% occurring only once. Specimen: peripheral blood. The receptors stem from a man between 60 and 75 years old with acute or convalescent COVID-19. Each CDR3 is given with its conserved first and last residue. Each record gives: V gene, clone size, J gene, D gene, CDR3 DNA, CDR3 protein. D genes are given only for firm matches. Expanded clones get a size class; other rows say once, few or many, or leave the size out.

TRBV3-1/TRBV3-2,NA,TRBJ2-1,TRBD2,TGTGCCAGCAGCCGCTCCGGCGCGGGAGGGCCGGTCTTC,CASSRSGAGGPVF
TRBV5-6,NA,TRBJ2-3,NA,TGTGCCAGCAGCTTACCGGGAGAATTTTCAGATACGCAGTATTTT,CASSLPGEFSDTQYF
TRBV2,NA,TRBJ2-5,NA,TGTGCCAGCATGCGAGAGACCCAGTACTTC,CASMRETQYF
TRBV10-3,NA,TRBJ2-1,TRBD2,TGTGCCATCAGTGAAGTGGGGGAACTAGCGGTCTACAATGAGCAGTTCTTC,CAISEVGELAVYNEQFF
TRBV5-1,few,TRBJ2-7,TRBD2,TGCGCCAGCAGCTTGTTGGCCAGCGGGAAGGGCGAGCAGTACTTC,CASSLLASGKGEQYF
TRBV5-1,NA,TRBJ2-5,TRBD2,TGCGCCAGCAGCTTGGAACCTAGCGGGATACAAGAGACCCAGTACTTC,CASSLEPSGIQETQYF
TRBV12-3/TRBV12-4,NA,TRBJ1-1,NA,TGTGCCAGCAGTTTGAGGAGAACTGAAGCTTTCTTT,CASSLRRTEAFF
TRBV5-1,NA,TRBJ2-3,NA,TGCGCCAGCAGCTCACCGGGACTGGGACGTAATACGCAGTATTTT,CASSSPGLGRNTQYF
TRBV19,NA,TRBJ2-1,TRBD2,TGTGCCAGTAGTCCGACTAGCGCCCAGAGCTCCTACAATGAGCAGTTCTTC,CASSPTSAQSSYNEQFF
TRBV24-1,NA,TRBJ2-3,TRBD2,TGTGCCACCAGTGATCGGGGTAGCGGGGGCCGGGATACGCAGTATTTT,CATSDRGSGGRDTQYF
TRBV11-3,NA,TRBJ1-1,NA,TGTGCCAGCAGCTTAGGACGGGGAAACACTGAAGCTTTCTTT,CASSLGRGNTEAFF
TRBV5-4,NA,TRBJ2-2,NA,TGTGCCAGCAGCTTGCACAGGTACACCGGGGAGCTGTTTTTT,CASSLHRYTGELFF
TRBV7-6,NA,TRBJ2-5,TRBD1,TGTGCCAGCAGCATGACAGGGAACTACCAAGAGACCCAGTACTTC,CASSMTGNYQETQYF
TRBV28,NA,TRBJ2-2,TRBD2,TGTGCCAGCAGTCCGGTCCCCGCTAGCGGGGGGAACACCGGGGAGCTGTTTTTT,CASSPVPASGGNTGELFF
TRBV6-5,NA,TRBJ2-2,NA,TGTGCCAGCAGCCCGGGGAACACCGGGGAGCTGTTTTTT,CASSPGNTGELFF
TRBV10-1,few,TRBJ2-2,NA,TGCGCCAGCAGCCCTAGTGGCACCGGGGAGCTGTTTTTT,CASSPSGTGELFF
TRBV4-2,NA,TRBJ2-3,TRBD2,TGTGCCAGCAGCCTGACTAGCGGGAGGGCCGTAAACACAGATACGCAGTATTTT,CASSLTSGRAVNTDTQYF
TRBV11-2,NA,TRBJ2-5,TRBD1,TGTGCCAGCAGCTTAGATACAGGGGCGGGAGAGACCCAGTACTTC,CASSLDTGAGETQYF
TRBV6-5,NA,TRBJ1-4,NA,TGTGCCAGCAGAGAGGCGGGGCGAGGGTATGAAAAACTGTTTTTT,CASREAGRGYEKLFF
TRBV7-8,NA,TRBJ2-1,TRBD2,TGTGCCAGCAGTTTTAGCGGGAGTTCCTACAATGAGCAGTTCTTC,CASSFSGSSYNEQFF
TRBV7-2,NA,TRBJ1-2,NA,TGTGCCAGCAGCTTAGGACAGAACTATGGCTACACCTTC,CASSLGQNYGYTF
TRBV5-1,few,TRBJ2-6,TRBD2,TGCGCCAGCAGGCGGGAGAGTGGGGCCAACGTCCTGACTTTC,CASRRESGANVLTF
TRBV28,NA,TRBJ1-6,NA,TGTGCCAGCAGGCGTCCCCAGGGAGGTTATTCACCCCTCCACTTT,CASRRPQGGYSPLHF
TRBV9,NA,TRBJ2-2,TRBD1,TGTGCCAGCGGGGACAGACTAAACACCGGGGAGCTGTTTTTT,CASGDRLNTGELFF
TRBV5-1,once,TRBJ2-3,TRBD1,TGCGCCAGCAACTACAGGGGCCTCACAGATACGCAGTATTTT,CASNYRGLTDTQYF
TRBV19,NA,TRBJ2-1,NA,TGTGCCAGTAGTATTTTGATACAGGGAGCTTACAATGAGCAGTTCTTC,CASSILIQGAYNEQFF